The clone carrying this T cell receptor (beta chain) has a handful of counts. The sample comes from a study of response to subunit inactivated influenza vaccine. MiXCR, applied by TCRdb to the RT-PCR reads, yields one record per CDR3 protein. In the table there are about 540,000 distinct CDR3 sequences, roughly 25% of which are singletons. CDR3 length equals 14 residues. The V gene's germline CDR1 is SGHTA and CDR2 FQGNSA. The V end was cut by 5 bases, the J end by 0 bases, with 10 bases between. This sample also belongs to another study, concerning T cells expressing NK-cell markers. From that paper: cDNA encoding TCR beta was synthesized via 5'RACE template switching incorporating UMIs. Seven HCMV-seropositive donors and one seronegative donor made up the eight sequenced donors. Roughly six donors showed dominant NKG2C+ clonotypes comprising about 1.0-7.5% of their CD8+ T cells.

Here the sequenced sample was CD4+ T cells sorted from PBMCs, taken about 11 days after vaccination. The sequence derives from a man between 45 and 60 years old who received an inactivated influenza vaccine. V usage is TRBV7-2 and J usage is TRBJ1-1; D ambiguous. CDR3 bases: TGTGCCAGCAGCCGTATGAGGATGAACACTGAAGCTTTCTTT. Translated: CASSRMRMNTEAFF. Full variable domain (outside the CDR3, taken from reference TRBV7-2 and TRBJ1-1): GAGVSQSPSNKVTEKGKDVELRCDPISGHTALYWYRQSLGQGLEFLIYFQGNSAPDKSGLPSDRFSAERTGGSVSTLTIQRTQQEDSAVYLCASSRMRMNTEAFFGQGTRLTVV.